The 25 T cell receptor beta chains below come from one sample, sequenced in a study of response to subunit inactivated influenza vaccine (dated by TCRdb to the late 2010s). Library preparation used RT-PCR. The sequencer was an Illumina HiSeq 2500. The raw public reads went through TCRdb reprocessing: fastp at Q25, MiXCR clone calling, in-frame beta chains kept. When rows share a CDR3 protein, they turn into one entry using the most common DNA and genes. Within this sample are roughly 700,000 distinct CDR3 sequences, with approximately 14% of them counted one time only. Around 7.3% of the sample rests with the top ten. The sequences come from PBMCs from blood, collected approximately 15 days before vaccination. Receptor source: a man aged 50-59 years who received an inactivated influenza vaccine. Donor details come from another sample of the same person, matched by shared clones.

There are many counts of this clonotype. V gene TRBV27 combines with J gene TRBJ1-5; weak D call: TRBD1 (5 bases). Trimming shortened V by 2 bases and J by 9 bases, and 11 bases separated the two germline ends. The germline V gene encodes CDR1 MNHEY and CDR2 SMNVEV (reference sequence). This CDR3 comprises 13 residues. The CDR3 nucleotides are TGTGCCAGCAGTTTACAGGGAAAGACGCCCCAGCATTTT. It is translated as CASSLQGKTPQHF.

The chain combines TRBV7-8 with TRBJ1-2; TRBD1 might be the D (6 bases). From germline, CDR1 is SGHVS and CDR2 FQNEAQ. V lost 1 base, J lost 4 bases, and 19 bases lay in between. The CDR3 spans 17 residues. The CDR3 loop reads CASSLGRRRGASYGYTF. CDR3 DNA: TGTGCCAGCAGCTTAGGGCGCCGCAGGGGTGCGAGCTATGGCTACACCTTC.

This clonotype occurred once. The chain is built from TRBV11-2 and TRBJ2-5; unclear D gene. The CDR3 loop spans 13 amino acids. The germline V and J ends were trimmed by 4 bases and 1 base, with 7 bases remaining between them. CDR1 and CDR2 (germline): SGHAT, FQNNGV. The CDR3 spells CASSSWIQETQYF. The CDR3 nucleotides are TGTGCCAGCAGCTCGTGGATCCAAGAGACCCAGTACTTC.

The rearrangement links TRBV20-1 to TRBJ2-3; D possibly corresponds to TRBD2 (6 bases). The CDR3 is made up of 12 amino acids. Germline lookup yields CDR1 DFQATT and CDR2 SNEGSKA (reference sequence). Trimming took 1 base from V and 5 from J, leaving 7 bases between them. CDR3 sequence: CSARVSGDTQYF. The DNA for the CDR3 is TGCAGTGCTAGAGTTAGCGGAGATACGCAGTATTTT.

This clonotype has just a few counts. This chain joins TRBV20-1 and TRBJ2-7; D possibly matches TRBD1 or TRBD2 (7 bases each). Germline-derived CDR1 and CDR2 are DFQATT and SNEGSKA (reference sequence). V lost 3 bases to trimming and J lost 2 bases, with 14 bases between them. The CDR3 is 14 amino acids. The CDR3 coding sequence is TGCAGTGCTAGCAGGGGGGGCCTTACCTACGAGCAGTACTTC. Translation: CSASRGGLTYEQYF.

The chain has TRBV9 and TRBJ2-1; no definite D call. With 0 bases removed from V and 2 bases from J, the gap between germline ends came to 12 bases. The germline gives CDR1 SGDLS, CDR2 YYNGEE. This CDR3 is 16 amino acids long. CDR3 residues: CASSVATGLAYNEQFF. The CDR3 DNA follows: TGTGCCAGCAGCGTAGCTACTGGATTAGCCTACAATGAGCAGTTCTTC.

The V call is TRBV29-1, the J call TRBJ2-7; D is undetermined. Germline CDR1 reads SQVTM; CDR2 reads ANQGSEA. CDR3 length: 13 amino acids. V dropped 7 bases and J dropped 3 bases, with 16 bases sitting between them. CDR3 coding DNA: TGCAGCGCCTTGGACGGAATACTCTACGAGCAGTACTTC. Its protein product is CSALDGILYEQYF.

This clonotype was seen repeatedly, ten times or more. The rearrangement joins TRBV20-1 to TRBJ2-7; TRBD2 matches at 10 bases. Trimming removed 0 bases from V and 4 bases from J; junction bases left unmatched: 9. This CDR3 comprises 16 residues. Germline V CDR1 and CDR2: DFQATT, SNEGSKA (reference sequence). CDR3 in DNA: TGCAGTGCTAGAGATCTCCGGACTAGCGGAGGTTACGAGCAGTACTTC. Its protein product is CSARDLRTSGGYEQYF.

This clonotype showed up just a few times. V gene TRBV28 combines with J gene TRBJ2-3; 8 bases are shared with TRBD1. V shed 5 bases and J 4 bases; nucleotides not matched to a gene: 8. The CDR3 runs to 15 residues. Germline CDR1 MDHEN, CDR2 SYDVKM. CDR3 region: CASSQMDRVADTQYF. The CDR3, as DNA: TGTGCCAGCAGTCAAATGGACAGGGTGGCAGATACGCAGTATTTT.

The J gene is TRBJ2-1, the V gene TRBV20-1; 7 nucleotides match TRBD2. Trimming took 0 bases from V and 7 from J; bases not matched to a gene: 9. The CDR3 runs to 15 residues. Germline assignment: CDR1 DFQATT and CDR2 SNEGSKA (reference sequence). The CDR3 loop is CSARDGGRGDNEQFF. CDR3 DNA sequence: TGCAGTGCTAGAGATGGCGGGAGAGGGGATAATGAGCAGTTCTTC.

The chain is built from TRBV6-1 and TRBJ2-3, with 12 bases matching TRBD2. CDR1 is MNHNS and CDR2 is SASEGT in the germline V gene. The CDR3 sequence is 16 residues long. V lost 4 bases to trimming and J lost 6 bases; unmatched junction nucleotides: 8. The CDR3 reads CASSVRLAGARDTQYF. In DNA form, the CDR3 reads TGTGCCAGCAGTGTGAGACTAGCGGGGGCCCGGGATACGCAGTATTTT.

This rearrangement joins TRBV2 to TRBJ1-5; no clear D. The V end lost 4 bases, the J end lost 5 bases, and 6 bases lay between the germline ends. Per the germline V gene, CDR1 is SNHLY and CDR2 is FYNNEI. The CDR3 length is 12 residues. The CDR3 DNA sequence: TGTGCCAGCAGTGTTGGACATCAGCCCCAGCATTTT. As protein: CASSVGHQPQHF.

This clonotype was seen a few times. V and J are TRBV6-2 or TRBV6-3 and TRBJ1-5; a possible D gene is TRBD1 (6 bases). This CDR3 region has 14 residues. Trimming pared 10 bases from V and 0 bases from J, leaving 13 bases between. Germline CDR1 MNHEY, CDR2 SVGEGT. As DNA, the CDR3 is TGTGCCACTCGACAGGTAAATAGCAATCAGCCCCAGCATTTT. Translating it yields CATRQVNSNQPQHF.

The genes are TRBV5-8 and TRBJ2-7; 7 bases line up with TRBD1. V lost 0 bases to trimming and J lost 6 bases; unmatched junction nucleotides: 6. Germline CDR1 is SGHTS and CDR2 is YDEGEE. The CDR3 length is 14 residues. The CDR3 bases are TGTGCCAGCAGCTTGGGGGGGACAGAAAGCGAGCAGTACTTC. Translated, it gives CASSLGGTESEQYF.

The chain uses TRBV7-9 and TRBJ1-3; no firm D call. This CDR3 is built from 17 residues. The germline V gene encodes CDR1 SEHNR and CDR2 FQNEAQ (reference sequence). The V end lost 3 bases, the J end lost 0 bases, and 15 bases lay between the germline ends. The DNA for the CDR3 is TGTGCCAGCAGCTTTGATCGTTACGGACGCTCTGGAAACACCATATATTTT. Amino acid sequence: CASSFDRYGRSGNTIYF.

J is TRBJ2-1 and V is TRBV7-2; 9 positions match TRBD2. Looked up from germline, CDR1 is SGHTA and CDR2 is FQGNSA. V lost 8 bases, J lost 7 bases, and 12 bases stayed unmatched. The CDR3 spans 15 residues. The CDR3 nucleotides read TGTGCCAGCGGGCGCTCGAGGCTAGCGGGGAATGAGCAGTTCTTC. Its translation: CASGRSRLAGNEQFF.

This clonotype was detected only a few times. The CDR3 loop reads CASSGMGRNTEAFF. The DNA for the CDR3 is TGTGCCAGCAGTGGGATGGGTAGGAACACTGAAGCTTTCTTT. The chain recombines TRBV6-2 or TRBV6-3 with TRBJ1-1; no reliable D call. The CDR3 extends over 14 amino acids. Trimming took off 5 bases at V and 1 base at J, with 11 bases between the two ends. From germline, CDR1 is MNHEY and CDR2 SVGEGT.

This clonotype has a handful of counts. This chain uses TRBV7-2 with TRBJ1-3; tentatively, D is TRBD1 (5 bases). Germline CDR1 and CDR2: SGHTA and FQGNSA. This CDR3 comprises 14 residues. The V gene lost 5 bases and the J gene lost 2 bases, with 10 bases spanning the gap. The CDR3 sequence: CASSLRQTGNTIYF. The DNA of the CDR3 is TGTGCCAGCAGCCTACGACAGACTGGAAACACCATATATTTT.

The V and J genes are TRBV20-1 and TRBJ2-1; D is unclear. The CDR3 length is 15 residues. The germline gives CDR1 DFQATT, CDR2 SNEGSKA (reference sequence). Trimming took off 4 bases at V and 6 bases at J, with 19 bases between the two ends. The CDR3 spells CSANFEEFVGNEQFF. CDR3 DNA sequence: TGCAGTGCTAATTTTGAGGAGTTCGTAGGCAATGAGCAGTTCTTC.

V is TRBV10-2 and J is TRBJ1-2; TRBD1 matches 8 bases. V shed 6 bases and J 4 bases; nucleotides not matched to a gene: 4. CDR3 length: 13 amino acids. Germline-derived CDR1 and CDR2 are WSHSY and SAAADI. DNA for the CDR3: TGCGCCAGCAGGGTCCAGGGGGCCTATGGCTACACCTTC. This gives the protein CASRVQGAYGYTF.

This clonotype was seen many times. The rearrangement joins TRBV12-3 or TRBV12-4 to TRBJ2-3; the D is unclear. This CDR3 is built from 12 residues. Trimming removed 3 bases at V and 10 bases at J, with 11 bases between. The CDR3 bases are TGTGCCAGCAGTTTTGATAGTTCTGCGCAGTATTTT. As protein: CASSFDSSAQYF.

The chain employs TRBV7-2 and TRBJ1-6, with D uncertain. CDR3 length: 13 amino acids. Germline CDR1 reads SGHTA; CDR2 reads FQGNSA. The V and J ends lost 1 base and 9 bases respectively, with 7 bases between them. The CDR3 region is CASSLGFFSPLHF. The CDR3, as DNA: TGTGCCAGCAGCTTAGGTTTCTTTTCACCCCTCCACTTT. The whole variable domain, remainder taken from reference TRBV7-2 and TRBJ1-6, is GAGVSQSPSNKVTEKGKDVELRCDPISGHTALYWYRQSLGQGLEFLIYFQGNSAPDKSGLPSDRFSAERTGGSVSTLTIQRTQQEDSAVYLCASSLGFFSPLHFGNGTRLTVT.

This clonotype has a handful of counts. This chain connects TRBV28 to TRBJ2-7, with TRBD1 matching 9 bases. Germline-derived CDR1 and CDR2 are MDHEN and SYDVKM. V shed 6 bases and J 6 bases; nucleotides not matched to a gene: 9. The CDR3 has 14 residues. Here the CDR3 reads CASSPGTGLVEQYF. In nucleotides, the CDR3 is TGTGCCAGCAGCCCCGGGACAGGGCTCGTCGAGCAGTACTTC.

This clonotype was counted only a few times. V usage is TRBV6-5 and J usage is TRBJ2-5, with TRBD2 as a possible D gene (5 bases). Trimming removed 0 bases from V and 2 bases from J, with 10 bases in between. The CDR3 length is 15 residues. Germline CDR1 MNHEY, CDR2 SVGAGI. The CDR3 DNA sequence: TGTGCCAGCAGTTACTCCGGGATTAAACAAGAGACCCAGTACTTC. Protein: CASSYSGIKQETQYF.

The J gene is TRBJ2-1, the V gene TRBV7-9; possible D gene TRBD2, 7 bases. CDR3 length: 15 residues. Per the germline V gene, CDR1 is SEHNR and CDR2 is FQNEAQ (reference sequence). The germline V and J ends were trimmed by 0 bases and 7 bases, with 13 bases remaining between them. This CDR3 reads CASSLAGGRRNEQFF. The CDR3 nucleotides read TGTGCCAGCAGCTTAGCGGGGGGGCGTAGAAATGAGCAGTTCTTC. The variable domain in full, completed from reference TRBV7-9 and TRBJ2-1, reads DTGVSQNPRHKITKRGQNVTFRCDPISEHNRLYWYRQTLGQGPEFLTYFQNEAQLEKSRLLSDRFSAERPKGSFSTLEIQRTEQGDSAMYLCASSLAGGRRNEQFFGPGTRLTVL.